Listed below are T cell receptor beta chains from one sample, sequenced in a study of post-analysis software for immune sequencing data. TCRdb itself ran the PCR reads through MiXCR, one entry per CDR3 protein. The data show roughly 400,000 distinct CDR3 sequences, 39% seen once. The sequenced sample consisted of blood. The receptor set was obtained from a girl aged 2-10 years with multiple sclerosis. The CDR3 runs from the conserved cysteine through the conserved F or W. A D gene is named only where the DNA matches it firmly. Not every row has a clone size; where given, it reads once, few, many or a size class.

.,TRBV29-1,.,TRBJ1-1,CSVESSTGQAFF,TGCAGCGTTGAAAGTAGTACGGGCCAAGCTTTCTTT
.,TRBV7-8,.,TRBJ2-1,CASSLVTAYNEQFF,TGTGCCAGCAGCTTAGTTACAGCCTACAATGAGCAGTTCTTC
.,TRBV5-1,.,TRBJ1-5,CASSSDSHQPQHF,TGCGCCAGCAGCTCGGACAGTCACCAGCCCCAGCATTTT
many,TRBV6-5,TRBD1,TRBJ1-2,CASSYSKSWQGASGYTF,TGTGCCAGCAGTTACTCGAAGAGTTGGCAGGGGGCGAGTGGCTACACCTTC
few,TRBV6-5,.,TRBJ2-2,CASSYSSAGELFF,TGTGCCAGCAGTTACTCGTCCGCCGGGGAGCTGTTTTTT
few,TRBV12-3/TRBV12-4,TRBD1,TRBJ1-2,CASRPAGTANYGYTF,TGTGCCAGCAGGCCAGCCGGGACAGCTAACTATGGCTACACCTTC
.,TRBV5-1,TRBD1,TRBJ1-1,CASSVGTGVMNTEAFF,TGCGCCAGCAGCGTAGGGACAGGGGTTATGAACACTGAAGCTTTCTTT
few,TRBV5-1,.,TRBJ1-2,CASSLGFQGTGGYTF,TGCGCCAGCAGCTTGGGTTTCCAGGGAACGGGAGGCTACACCTTC
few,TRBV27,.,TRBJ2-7,CASSSRWSRDLSYEQYF,TGTGCCAGCAGTTCGCGTTGGTCCCGGGACTTATCCTACGAGCAGTACTTC
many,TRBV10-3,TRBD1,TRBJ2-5,CAISESTGSLQETQYF,TGTGCCATCAGTGAGTCGACAGGGAGCCTCCAAGAGACCCAGTACTTC
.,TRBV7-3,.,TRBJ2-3,CASSSRRGLVDSSTDTQYF,TGTGCCAGCAGCTCACGCCGCGGACTTGTAGATTCTAGCACAGATACGCAGTATTTT
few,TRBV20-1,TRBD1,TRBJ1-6,CSATSGLTRQGGNSPLHF,TGCAGTGCCACGTCGGGCTTAACCAGACAGGGTGGTAATTCACCCCTCCACTTT
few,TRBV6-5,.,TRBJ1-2,CASSYSLWGNYGYTF,TGTGCCAGCAGTTATAGTCTGTGGGGCAACTATGGCTACACCTTC
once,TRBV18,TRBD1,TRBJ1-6,CASNQGVNSPLHF,TGTGCCAGCAACCAGGGGGTTAATTCACCCCTCCACTTT
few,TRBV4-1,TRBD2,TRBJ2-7,CASSQESGSIYEQYF,TGCGCCAGCAGCCAAGAGAGCGGGAGTATCTACGAGCAGTACTTC
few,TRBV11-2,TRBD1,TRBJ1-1,CASSPRQGLSTEAFF,TGTGCCAGCAGCCCAAGACAGGGCTTAAGCACTGAAGCTTTCTTT
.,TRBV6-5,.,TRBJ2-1,CASSSREYNEQFF,TGTGCCAGCAGCTCACGGGAATACAATGAGCAGTTCTTC
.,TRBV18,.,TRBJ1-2,CASSPPTGLEGYTF,TGTGCCAGCTCACCTCCCACAGGGTTGGAGGGCTACACCTTC
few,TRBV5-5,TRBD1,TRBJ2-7,CASSFWTGHMTNSYEQYF,TGTGCCAGCAGCTTTTGGACAGGGCACATGACGAACTCCTACGAGCAGTACTTC
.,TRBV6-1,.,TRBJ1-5,CASSGFSRGQGPQHF,TGTGCCAGCAGTGGGTTCTCCAGGGGCCAGGGGCCCCAGCATTTT
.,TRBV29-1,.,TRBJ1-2,CSVESNRARYGYTF,TGCAGCGTCGAATCAAACAGGGCTCGGTATGGCTACACCTTC
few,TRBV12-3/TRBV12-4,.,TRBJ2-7,CASRSGDYEQYF,TGTGCCAGCAGGTCAGGGGACTACGAGCAGTACTTC
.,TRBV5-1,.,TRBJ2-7,CASSLRQYYEQYF,TGCGCCAGCAGCTTAAGGCAGTACTACGAGCAGTACTTC
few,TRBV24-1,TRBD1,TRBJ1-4,CATSDKGTGGQKLFF,TGTGCCACCAGTGATAAAGGGACAGGGGGGCAAAAACTGTTTTTT
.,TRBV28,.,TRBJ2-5,CASSLTLIETQYF,TGTGCCAGCAGTTTAACCCTCATTGAGACCCAGTACTTC
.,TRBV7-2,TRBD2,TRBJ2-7,CASSQLGTRTYEQYF,TGTGCCAGCAGCCAACTCGGGACTAGGACCTACGAGCAGTACTTC
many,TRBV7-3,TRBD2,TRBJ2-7,CASSLAGGDEQYF,TGTGCCAGCAGCTTAGCGGGAGGGGACGAGCAGTACTTC
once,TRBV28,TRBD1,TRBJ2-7,CASDERTGLGYEQYF,TGTGCCAGTGACGAGCGGACAGGGTTAGGGTACGAGCAGTACTTC
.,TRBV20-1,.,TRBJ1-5,CSARKDRPNQPQHF,TGCAGTGCTAGGAAGGACCGGCCTAATCAGCCCCAGCATTTT
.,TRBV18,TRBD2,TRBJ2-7,CASSPFELAGNTYEQYF,TGTGCCAGCTCACCTTTCGAACTAGCGGGGAATACCTACGAGCAGTACTTC
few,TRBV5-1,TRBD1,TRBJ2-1,CASSLDIGGQGMNEQFF,TGCGCCAGCAGCTTGGATATTGGGGGACAGGGTATGAATGAGCAGTTCTTC
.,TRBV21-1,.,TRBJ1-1,CAGPLTGRTEAFF,TGTGCCGGCCCCCTAACAGGTAGAACTGAAGCTTTCTTT
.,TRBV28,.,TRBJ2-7,CASSLTSFAEQYF,TGTGCCAGCAGTTTAACCTCCTTTGCTGAGCAGTACTTC
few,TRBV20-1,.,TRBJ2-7,CSAASGTAIYEQYF,TGCAGTGCTGCGAGCGGGACAGCCATCTACGAGCAGTACTTC
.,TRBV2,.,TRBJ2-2,CASIRLTNTGELFF,TGTGCCAGCATCCGACTAACGAACACCGGGGAGCTGTTTTTT
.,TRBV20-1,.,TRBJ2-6,CSAGEMTGANVLTF,TGCAGTGCCGGAGAGATGACTGGGGCCAACGTCCTGACTTTC
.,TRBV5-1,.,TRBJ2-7,CASSLEGLQGSYEQYF,TGCGCCAGCAGCTTGGAAGGCCTACAGGGCTCCTACGAGCAGTACTTC
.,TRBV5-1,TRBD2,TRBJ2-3,CASSGTPGLAFLSSTDTQYF,TGCGCCAGCAGCGGGACGCCGGGACTAGCGTTCTTGTCTAGCACAGATACGCAGTATTTT
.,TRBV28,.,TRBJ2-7,CASSPRLVRTYEQYF,TGTGCCAGCAGTCCGCGATTAGTCAGAACCTACGAGCAGTACTTC
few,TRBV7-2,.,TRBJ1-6,CASSVVGGANSPLHF,TGTGCCAGCAGCGTGGTGGGGGGCGCAAATTCACCCCTCCACTTT
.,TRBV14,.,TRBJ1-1,CASSLAGVLSEAFF,TGTGCCAGCTCACTGGCGGGGGTGTTATCTGAAGCTTTCTTT
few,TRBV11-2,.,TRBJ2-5,CASSYSTTHQETQYF,TGTGCCAGCAGCTACAGCACTACTCACCAAGAGACCCAGTACTTC
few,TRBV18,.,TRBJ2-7,CASSATGQLNEQYF,TGTGCCAGCTCAGCCACGGGACAACTCAACGAGCAGTACTTC
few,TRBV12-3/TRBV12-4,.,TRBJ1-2,CASSLAPDGYTF,TGTGCCAGCAGTTTAGCCCCAGATGGCTACACCTTC
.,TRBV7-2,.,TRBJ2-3,CASSLAGSKADTQYF,TGTGCCAGCAGCTTAGCAGGCTCGAAGGCAGATACGCAGTATTTT
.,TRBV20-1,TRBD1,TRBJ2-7,CSARPSPGQGSSSYEQYF,TGCAGTGCTAGGCCCAGTCCGGGACAGGGATCCTCGTCCTACGAGCAGTACTTC
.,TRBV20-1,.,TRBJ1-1,CSASFGSFSTEAFF,TGCAGTGCTAGTTTCGGATCCTTTAGCACTGAAGCTTTCTTT
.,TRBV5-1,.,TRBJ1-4,CASSYGTYPTNEKLFF,TGCGCCAGCAGCTACGGGACATACCCAACTAATGAAAAACTGTTTTTT
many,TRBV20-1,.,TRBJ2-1,CSARDSSGNEQFF,TGCAGTGCTCGGGACTCCTCGGGGAATGAGCAGTTCTTC
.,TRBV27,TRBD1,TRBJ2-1,CASVDFGQGVGEQFF,TGTGCCAGCGTTGATTTCGGACAGGGGGTTGGGGAGCAGTTCTTC
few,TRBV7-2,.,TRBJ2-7,CASSFFQGSEQYF,TGTGCCAGCAGCTTTTTTCAGGGTAGCGAGCAGTACTTC